The source of this TCR beta chain is a study of CD8+CD57+ T cells in acquired aplastic anemia. The CDR3 consists of 18 residues. V shed 3 bases and J shed 3 bases, with 21 bases lying between them. CDR1 LNHDA and CDR2 SQIVND come from the germline V gene (reference sequence). This clonotype was seen many times. Genomic DNA acted as the template from which TCR beta VDJ combination and CDR3 sequence profiling were carried out. TCRdb reprocessed the reads with MiXCR, giving one entry per CDR3 protein. The repertoire holds more than 250,000 distinct CDR3 sequences, with approximately 56% as singletons. This chain uses TRBV19 with TRBJ2-1, with D perhaps TRBD2 (7 bases). This receptor was taken from a human donor with severe aplastic anemia or a healthy control (not recorded which). The sample was sorted CD4+, CD8+, or CD8+CD57+ T cells (not recorded which) from PBMCs. DNA for the CDR3: TGTGCCAGTAGTATGGTTGTGGTGGGGGGGCCCTTCTACAATGAGCAGTTCTTC. It specifies CASSMVVVGGPFYNEQFF. The full variable domain, in which reference TRBV19 and TRBJ2-1 provide the parts outside the CDR3, is DGGITQSPKYLFRKEGQNVTLSCEQNLNHDAMYWYRQDPGQGLRLIYYSQIVNDFQKGDIAEGYSVSREKKESFPLTVTSAQKNPTAFYLCASSMVVVGGPFYNEQFFGPGTRLTVL.